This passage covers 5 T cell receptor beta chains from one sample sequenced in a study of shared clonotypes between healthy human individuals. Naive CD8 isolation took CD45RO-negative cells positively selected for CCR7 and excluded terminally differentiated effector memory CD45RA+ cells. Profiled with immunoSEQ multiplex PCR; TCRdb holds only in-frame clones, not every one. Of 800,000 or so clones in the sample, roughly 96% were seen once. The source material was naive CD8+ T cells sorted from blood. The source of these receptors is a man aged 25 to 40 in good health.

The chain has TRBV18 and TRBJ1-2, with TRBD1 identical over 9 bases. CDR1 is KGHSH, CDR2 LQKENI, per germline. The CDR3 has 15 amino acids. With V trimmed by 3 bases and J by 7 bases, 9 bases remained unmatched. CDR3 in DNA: TGTGCCAGCTCACCCCAGACAGGGGGGTGGTCTGGCTACACCTTC. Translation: CASSPQTGGWSGYTF.

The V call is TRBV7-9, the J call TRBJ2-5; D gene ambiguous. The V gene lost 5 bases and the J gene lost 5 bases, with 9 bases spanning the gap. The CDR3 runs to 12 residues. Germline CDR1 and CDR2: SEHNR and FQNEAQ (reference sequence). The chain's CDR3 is CASSPGWETQYF. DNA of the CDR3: TGTGCCAGCAGCCCCGGTTGGGAGACCCAGTACTTC.

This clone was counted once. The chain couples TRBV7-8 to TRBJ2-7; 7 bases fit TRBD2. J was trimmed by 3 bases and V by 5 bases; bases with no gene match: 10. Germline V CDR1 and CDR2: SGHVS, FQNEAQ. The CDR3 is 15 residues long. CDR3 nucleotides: TGTGCCAGCAGCGGTGGGGCGGGAGAGGTCTACGAGCAGTACTTC. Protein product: CASSGGAGEVYEQYF. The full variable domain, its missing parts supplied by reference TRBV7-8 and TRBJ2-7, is GAGVSQSPRYKVAKRGQDVALRCDPISGHVSLFWYQQALGQGPEFLTYFQNEAQLDKSGLPSDRFFAERPEGSVSTLKIQRTQQEDSAVYLCASSGGAGEVYEQYFGPGTRLTVT.

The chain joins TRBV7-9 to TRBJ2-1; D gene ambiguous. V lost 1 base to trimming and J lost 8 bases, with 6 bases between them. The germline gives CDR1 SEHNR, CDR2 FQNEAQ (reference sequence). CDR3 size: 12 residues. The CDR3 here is CASSLGFHEQFF. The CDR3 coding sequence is TGTGCCAGCAGCTTAGGGTTCCATGAGCAGTTCTTC.

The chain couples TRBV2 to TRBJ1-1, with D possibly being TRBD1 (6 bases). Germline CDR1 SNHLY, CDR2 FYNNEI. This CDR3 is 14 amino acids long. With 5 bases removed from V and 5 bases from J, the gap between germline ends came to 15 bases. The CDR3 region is CASSRAGDWTEAFF. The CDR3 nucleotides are TGTGCCAGCAGTCGGGCAGGGGATTGGACTGAAGCTTTCTTT.